These 15 T cell receptor beta chains were all obtained from the same sample, sequenced in a study of beta chain features in type 1 diabetes. Broader study findings: Moderate but significant shortening of TCRB CDR3s was recorded in all four CD4+ subsets from Type 1 diabetes patients.

Expressed TCRB transcripts were sequenced because the entire RNA isolate underwent reverse transcription. Method: immunoSEQ multiplex PCR; TCRdb's copy keeps in-frame clones and lacks some. In the table there are 310,000 or so clones, roughly 15% of which are singletons. For these TCRs, the target antigens are not known. The source material was naive CD4+ T cells from blood. The receptor source for this set is a man aged 18 to 29 with type 1 diabetes.

In its sample, this clone was seen a few times. The CDR3 region has the DNA TGTGCCAGCAGCTTAGGTTTGGGCGGGGACGAGCAGTACTTC. This sequence encodes CASSLGLGGDEQYF. The chain has TRBV7-9 and TRBJ2-7; a possible D gene is TRBD2 (6 bases). This CDR3 comprises 14 residues. Germline V gene lookup returns CDR1 SEHNR and CDR2 FQNEAQ (reference sequence). V was trimmed by 1 base and J by 5 bases, leaving 12 bases between them.

V usage is TRBV6-5 and J usage is TRBJ1-2, with D uncertain. Trimming cost V 5 bases and J 8 bases, with 15 bases left between them. Germline V gives CDR1 MNHEY, CDR2 SVGAGI. The CDR3 runs to 13 residues. CDR3 loop: CASSPRPGLGYTF. The CDR3 DNA is TGTGCCAGCAGTCCCCGCCCCGGACTCGGCTACACCTTC.

CDR3 in DNA: TGTGCCAGCAGGTTGCGGGGCAGCTCTGGAAACACCATATATTTT. Translated, it gives CASRLRGSSGNTIYF. The rearrangement links TRBV6-5 to TRBJ1-3; TRBD1 might be the D (5 bases). Looked up from germline, CDR1 is MNHEY and CDR2 is SVGAGI. Trimming pared 6 bases from V and 0 bases from J, leaving 12 bases between. CDR3 length: 15 residues.

The CDR3, as DNA: TGTGCCAGCAGAGGGGCTGGGGGCCCCTATGGCTACACCTTC. It codes for CASRGAGGPYGYTF. The chain couples TRBV5-4 to TRBJ1-2; perhaps TRBD1 as D (6 bases). Germline V gives CDR1 SGHNT, CDR2 YYREEE (reference sequence). This CDR3 comprises 14 residues. The V end was cut by 5 bases, the J end by 4 bases, with 15 bases between.

J is TRBJ2-7 and V is TRBV28; 8 bases are a match to TRBD1. This CDR3 contains 15 residues. The V and J ends lost 8 bases and 1 base, in that order; junction bases with no gene match: 10. Germline CDR1 reads MDHEN; CDR2 reads SYDVKM. CDR3 sequence: CASGELDRESYEQYF. The CDR3 DNA is TGTGCCAGCGGCGAACTGGACAGGGAGTCCTACGAGCAGTACTTC. The full variable domain, in which reference TRBV28 and TRBJ2-7 provide the parts outside the CDR3, is DVKVTQSSRYLVKRTGEKVFLECVQDMDHENMFWYRQDPGLGLRLIYFSYDVKMKEKGDIPEGYSVSREKKERFSLILESASTNQTSMYLCASGELDRESYEQYFGPGTRLTVT.

V and J are TRBV6-5 and TRBJ2-7, with TRBD2 identical over 7 bases. V shed 2 bases and J 4 bases; nucleotides not matched to a gene: 8. Germline values: CDR1 MNHEY, CDR2 SVGAGI. The CDR3 has 15 residues. The CDR3 nucleotides are TGTGCCAGCAGTTACCTCGGGAGGCCCCGATACGAGCAGTACTTC. Translated, it gives CASSYLGRPRYEQYF.

This clone was seen a handful of times. This chain connects TRBV28 to TRBJ2-1; 11 bases are shared with TRBD2. CDR3 length equals 16 residues. The germline V gene encodes CDR1 MDHEN and CDR2 SYDVKM. After removal of 5 bases from V and 9 bases from J, the junction contained 12 bases not matched to a gene. The CDR3 bases are TGTGCCAGCAGTCTCCCTGTAGCGGGGGGGCTGATTGAGCAGTTCTTC. It codes for CASSLPVAGGLIEQFF. Full variable domain (rest looked up from reference TRBV28 and TRBJ2-1): DVKVTQSSRYLVKRTGEKVFLECVQDMDHENMFWYRQDPGLGLRLIYFSYDVKMKEKGDIPEGYSVSREKKERFSLILESASTNQTSMYLCASSLPVAGGLIEQFFGPGTRLTVL.

This clone was seen more than once but under ten times. This chain's CDR3 is CASSQDLPGTNEKLFF. The CDR3 DNA is TGTGCCAGCAGCCAAGATCTGCCCGGGACAAATGAAAAACTGTTTTTT. The chain is built from TRBV14 and TRBJ1-4; possible D gene TRBD1, 6 bases. V lost 0 bases to trimming and J lost 5 bases, with 13 bases between them. The CDR3 loop spans 16 amino acids. The germline V gene has CDR1 SGHDN and CDR2 FVKESK. The whole variable domain, remainder taken from reference TRBV14 and TRBJ1-4, is EAGVTQFPSHSVIEKGQTVTLRCDPISGHDNLYWYRRVMGKEIKFLLHFVKESKQDESGMPNNRFLAERTGGTYSTLKVQPAELEDSGVYFCASSQDLPGTNEKLFFGSGTQLSVL.

V is TRBV30 and J is TRBJ2-3, with D unresolved. V lost 6 bases and J lost 5, with 6 bases in between. The CDR3 has 10 residues. The germline gives CDR1 GTSNPN, CDR2 SVGIG (reference sequence). The CDR3 region has the DNA TGTGCCTGCCAACAAGATACGCAGTATTTT. Translating it yields CACQQDTQYF.

In this sample, this clone turned up a few times. The chain is built from TRBV5-1 and TRBJ2-6; a weak D match, TRBD1 (5 bases). The CDR3 covers 14 residues. Deletions cut 5 bases from V and 0 bases from J, with 6 bases between. Germline CDR1 and CDR2: SGHRS and YFSETQ. The CDR3 sequence is CASSDSSGANVLTF. The CDR3 region has the DNA TGCGCCAGCAGTGACAGCTCTGGGGCCAACGTCCTGACTTTC.

V is TRBV2 and J is TRBJ2-2, with TRBD1 matching over 7 bases. Germline loops: CDR1 SNHLY, CDR2 FYNNEI. This CDR3 has 13 residues. Germline trimming cut 8 bases from V and 1 base from J; bases unmatched to any gene: 1. CDR3 coding DNA: TGTGCCAGCGGGACAGAGAACACCGGGGAGCTGTTTTTT. Translating it yields CASGTENTGELFF.

The rearrangement uses TRBV11-2 and TRBJ2-7; no definite D call. This CDR3 region has 15 residues. Germline-derived CDR1 and CDR2 are SGHAT and FQNNGV. Trimming took 1 base from V and 0 from J, leaving 10 bases between them. Here the CDR3 DNA reads TGTGCCAGCAGCTTAGGGTCGTCAGTCTCCTACGAGCAGTACTTC. Translating gives CASSLGSSVSYEQYF.

V gene TRBV5-1 combines with J gene TRBJ1-2; 10 nucleotides align to TRBD1. Losses at the gene ends were 0 bases for V and 14 bases for J; bases not matched to a gene: 13. The CDR3 is 15 residues long. Germline CDR1 and CDR2: SGHRS and YFSETQ. CDR3 DNA sequence: TGCGCCAGCAGCTTGGAGCCGGCCGGGACAGGGGTATCGACCTTC. This encodes CASSLEPAGTGVSTF.

This clone was observed a handful of times. This sequence joins TRBV23-1 and TRBJ2-1; 11 bases fit TRBD1. TRBV23-1 carries the ORF label, with uncertain function. The CDR3 contains 17 residues. The V segment lost 0 bases and the J segment 8 bases; nucleotides outside the gene matches: 9. CDR3 protein: CASSQSSRTGGLDEQFF. The CDR3 DNA reads TGCGCCAGCAGTCAATCTAGTCGGACAGGGGGCTTGGATGAGCAGTTCTTC.

The chain joins TRBV6-5 to TRBJ2-3; possibly TRBD2 for D (6 bases). This CDR3 has 14 amino acids. With 6 bases removed from V and 1 base from J, the gap between germline ends came to 11 bases. The germline V gene encodes CDR1 MNHEY and CDR2 SVGAGI. The CDR3 spells CASRGGMRTDTQYF. The CDR3 nucleotides are TGTGCCAGCAGGGGCGGGATGCGCACAGATACGCAGTATTTT.